This T cell receptor (beta chain) was captured by sequencing in a study of T cell responses to AZD1222 COVID-19 vaccine. Study outcomes and limitations: Donors were chiefly white British, with a greater number of females, and clonal diversity was perhaps underestimated. Among spike-specific TCRs, nearly half reportedly target unmutated variant regions. Among AZD1222 vaccinees, only 6 or 7 were seropositive at baseline.

Germline V CDR1 and CDR2: KGHDR, SFDVKD. V was pared by 2 bases and J by 8 bases, with 21 bases between. The CDR3 consists of 18 residues. The data were produced by immunoSEQ multiplex PCR, yet TCRdb's version contains in-frame clones alone and is incomplete. The table records about 130,000 clones, 88% of them present only once. Remarks on this clone: What it recognizes is unknown.

The clonotype comes from an adult in good health. J is TRBJ1-6 and V is TRBV24-1, with D perhaps matching TRBD1 (5 bases). The sample in question was peripheral blood, obtained on day 0 of AZD1222 vaccination. CDR3: CATSDSGGTPWGYSPLHF. CDR3 in DNA: TGTGCCACCAGTGATTCGGGAGGGACCCCCTGGGGTTATTCACCCCTCCACTTT.